This T cell receptor (beta chain) comes out of a study of CD8 T cells in ankylosing spondylitis. Study-wide results and caveats: Disease-linked clones, CD8+, were relatively rare in peripheral blood. It appeared that ankylosing spondylitis blood was characterized by a TCR beta motif of fewer than ten highly homologous variants. Previously reported in reactive arthritis synovial fluid and blood were some of the motif variants. There was reportedly significant enrichment of clones that were disease-linked in matched ankylosing spondylitis synovial fluid.

Quantitative 5'-RACE with molecular barcodes produced the TCR beta libraries. TCRdb re-analysed the 5' RACE reads in MiXCR, keeping a single row per CDR3 protein. Here the sample spans about 750,000 distinct CDR3 sequences, over 15% being singletons. The CDR3 covers 16 residues. CDR1 LGHNA and CDR2 YSLEER come from the germline V gene. Trimming took off 2 bases at V and 3 bases at J, with 13 bases between the two ends. As regards this clonotype: The antigen remains unidentified.

This sequence originates from a male donor with ankylosing spondylitis. Sequenced material: blood, either unsorted or a sorted T cell fraction (not recorded which). This chain joins TRBV4-3 and TRBJ2-2; D perhaps matches TRBD2 (5 bases). The CDR3 DNA reads as TGCGCCAGCAGCCAAACTAGTCCCCCCGACACCGGGGAGCTGTTTTTT. It is translated as CASSQTSPPDTGELFF.